The 30 T cell receptor beta chains below were found in one sample sequenced in a study of T cell repertoires in cytomegalovirus infection. Antigens for these TCRs are unknown. TCRdb itself ran the reads through MiXCR, one entry per CDR3 protein. Here the sample spans roughly 87,000 distinct CDR3 sequences, approximately 30% being singletons. The sample was CD8+ T cells from cultured PBMCs, taken from culture after CMV antigen stimulation. Receptors originate from a human donor in good health (CMV status not recorded). Some clones in this sample may be carry-over from other donors' samples.

CDR3: CASSVRIDRVDHYGYTF. CDR3 in DNA: TGTGCCAGCAGCGTGCGGATAGACAGGGTCGATCACTATGGCTACACCTTC. V and J are TRBV9 and TRBJ1-2; TRBD1 agrees at 7 bases. The germline gives CDR1 SGDLS, CDR2 YYNGEE. This CDR3 spans 17 amino acids. The V gene end was trimmed by 2 bases and the J gene end by 3 bases; junction bases not matched to a gene: 13.

This chain connects TRBV27 to TRBJ2-5; D perhaps matches TRBD1 (6 bases). Germline assignment: CDR1 MNHEY and CDR2 SMNVEV (reference sequence). V was cut by 10 bases and J by 5 bases, with 14 bases left in between. There are 12 residues in the CDR3. The CDR3 DNA reads as TGTGCCACCAGGGACATTTCCGAGACCCAGTACTTC. This translates into CATRDISETQYF.

This clonotype was found a few times. The chain couples TRBV13 to TRBJ1-2; TRBD1 is a possible D gene (5 bases). Germline values: CDR1 PRHDT, CDR2 FYEKMQ (reference sequence). This CDR3 region has 13 residues. The V gene lost 6 bases and the J gene lost 3 bases, with 11 bases spanning the gap. CDR3 region: CASSIQGYYGYTF. CDR3 in DNA: TGTGCCAGCAGTATTCAGGGTTACTATGGCTACACCTTC.

In its sample, this clonotype was seen many times. The chain is built from TRBV7-8 and TRBJ2-2; D is uncertain. Looked up from germline, CDR1 is SGHVS and CDR2 is FQNEAQ. This CDR3 is 11 amino acids long. V shed 5 bases and J shed 7 bases, with 5 bases lying between them. Written as DNA, the CDR3 is TGTGCCAGCAGCCCCGTCGGGGAGCTGTTTTTT. It translates to CASSPVGELFF.

The chain recombines TRBV4-1 with TRBJ1-3, with 8 nucleotides matching TRBD1. Losses at the gene ends were 0 bases for V and 4 bases for J; bases not matched to a gene: 2. The length of the CDR3 is 15 residues. Germline V gene sequence: CDR1 MGHRA, CDR2 YSYEKL. The CDR3 region has the DNA TGCGCCAGCAGCCAAGACAGGGGGCTAGGAAACACCATATATTTT. This encodes CASSQDRGLGNTIYF.

This clonotype was found a few times. The chain uses TRBV5-5 and TRBJ1-1, with D uncertain. The V and J ends lost 1 base and 0 bases respectively, with 10 bases between them. Germline CDR1 SGHKS, CDR2 YYEKEE (reference sequence). There are 15 residues in the CDR3. The CDR3 nucleotides read TGTGCCAGCAGCTTGAGGCTGGCCTTGAACACTGAAGCTTTCTTT. Protein sequence: CASSLRLALNTEAFF.

This chain joins TRBV6-2 or TRBV6-3 and TRBJ2-1, with D tentatively TRBD2 (7 bases). Trimming took off 8 bases at V and 4 bases at J, with 15 bases between the two ends. CDR3 size: 14 residues. Looked up from germline, CDR1 is MNHEY and CDR2 is SVGEGT. DNA for the CDR3: TGTGCCAGCCTGCTGGGGGGGCTTTACAATGAGCAGTTCTTC. Translating it yields CASLLGGLYNEQFF.

This clonotype has only a few counts. The chain recombines TRBV4-2 with TRBJ1-4; D unclear. V lost 0 bases, J lost 6 bases, and 2 bases lay in between. CDR1 and CDR2 from the germline V gene are LGHNA and YNFKEQ. The CDR3 sequence is 12 residues long. CDR3 loop: CASSQDDEKLFF. The CDR3 nucleotides are TGTGCCAGCAGCCAAGATGATGAAAAACTGTTTTTT.

V is TRBV7-2 and J is TRBJ2-3; the D gene is possibly TRBD2 (7 bases). This CDR3 spans 15 amino acids. Trimming removed 2 bases at V and 2 bases at J, with 11 bases between. Per the germline V gene, CDR1 is SGHTA and CDR2 is FQGNSA. The CDR3 DNA reads as TGTGCCAGCAGCTTAAAGGGGGGGTCCACAGATACGCAGTATTTT. Amino acid sequence: CASSLKGGSTDTQYF.

This clonotype was counted at least ten times. This chain joins TRBV7-8 and TRBJ2-1, with D possibly being TRBD1 (5 bases). V lost 1 base, J lost 1 base, and 11 bases lay in between. The V gene's germline CDR1 is SGHVS and CDR2 FQNEAQ. The CDR3 has 16 residues. The CDR3 here is CASSLVSAGSYNEQFF. For the CDR3, the DNA is TGTGCCAGCAGCTTAGTCTCTGCAGGGTCCTACAATGAGCAGTTCTTC.

This clonotype has a count of ten or more. V is TRBV7-2 and J is TRBJ2-5, with TRBD2 matching 13 bases. The V segment lost 2 bases and the J segment 5 bases; nucleotides outside the gene matches: 8. The CDR3 runs 17 residues. Per germline, CDR1 SGHTA and CDR2 FQGNSA. CDR3 DNA: TGTGCCAGCAGCTTACTTACTAGCGGGGGGGTTCGCGAGACCCAGTACTTC. It encodes CASSLLTSGGVRETQYF.

The chain uses TRBV13 and TRBJ1-1, with D hard to call. The CDR3 spans 13 residues. Germline V gene lookup returns CDR1 PRHDT and CDR2 FYEKMQ (reference sequence). Between the trimmed V and J ends, which lost 5 bases and 0 bases, there was a span of 7 bases. The CDR3 here is CASSPQMNTEAFF. The CDR3 coding sequence is TGTGCCAGCAGCCCTCAAATGAACACTGAAGCTTTCTTT.

This chain joins TRBV2 and TRBJ2-7; 10 bases fit TRBD2. The V and J ends lost 6 bases and 2 bases, in that order; junction bases with no gene match: 4. The length of the CDR3 is 14 residues. Germline V gene lookup returns CDR1 SNHLY and CDR2 FYNNEI. CDR3 loop: CASRKGLAAYEQYF. CDR3 DNA: TGTGCCAGCAGAAAAGGACTAGCGGCCTACGAGCAGTACTTC.

This sequence joins TRBV13 and TRBJ2-1; 14 bases fit TRBD2. This CDR3 is built from 17 residues. V lost 6 bases and J lost 1; bases outside the gene matches: 5. The germline gives CDR1 PRHDT, CDR2 FYEKMQ (reference sequence). CDR3 coding DNA: TGTGCCAGCAGTCTGACTAGCGGGGGGGAGTCCTACAATGAGCAGTTCTTC. It yields the protein CASSLTSGGESYNEQFF.

The chain is built from TRBV19 and TRBJ1-1; D is possibly TRBD1 (5 bases). V was clipped by 7 bases and J by 0 bases, with 12 bases between them. This CDR3 comprises 14 residues. CDR1 is LNHDA and CDR2 is SQIVND in the germline V gene (reference sequence). CDR3 sequence: CASKGKAMNTEAFF. The CDR3, as DNA: TGTGCCAGTAAGGGGAAAGCAATGAACACTGAAGCTTTCTTT.

This clonotype was seen a handful of times. This sequence joins TRBV10-3 and TRBJ2-7; either TRBD1 or TRBD2 may fit D (5 bases each). This CDR3 is built from 15 residues. Germline V gene sequence: CDR1 ENHRY, CDR2 SYGVKD. Trimming pared 2 bases from V and 0 bases from J, leaving 11 bases between. The CDR3 bases are TGTGCCATCAGTGAGGAGGGGTCTAACTCCTACGAGCAGTACTTC. Encoded protein: CAISEEGSNSYEQYF.

The V and J genes are TRBV6-6 and TRBJ2-7; unclear D gene. The CDR3 is 15 residues long. Germline V gene lookup returns CDR1 MNHNY and CDR2 SVGAGI (reference sequence). V lost 0 bases and J lost 1, with 10 bases in between. The CDR3 nucleotides read TGTGCCAGCAGTTACTCGAATAGTGGATCCTACGAGCAGTACTTC. Encoded protein: CASSYSNSGSYEQYF.

The chain employs TRBV7-3 and TRBJ1-5; no clear D. The CDR3 totals 14 residues. The V gene lost 5 bases and the J gene lost 6 bases, with 14 bases spanning the gap. CDR1 and CDR2 from the germline V gene are SGHTA and FQGTGA. CDR3 region: CASSPLAGGQPQHF. The CDR3 DNA follows: TGTGCCAGCAGCCCCCTGGCGGGTGGTCAGCCCCAGCATTTT. Filled out from reference TRBV7-3 and TRBJ1-5, the complete variable domain reads GAGVSQTPSNKVTEKGKYVELRCDPISGHTALYWYRQSLGQGPEFLIYFQGTGAADDSGLPNDRFFAVRPEGSVSTLKIQRTERGDSAVYLCASSPLAGGQPQHFGDGTRLSIL.

This clonotype was counted a single time. This chain links TRBV27 with TRBJ1-6; 12 nucleotides agree with TRBD1. Germline assignment: CDR1 MNHEY and CDR2 SMNVEV (reference sequence). J gave up 4 bases and V 6 bases, and 1 base lay outside the gene matches. The CDR3 is 15 residues long. CDR3 residues: CASRGQGAYNSPLHF. The DNA of the CDR3 is TGTGCCAGCAGGGGACAGGGGGCGTATAATTCACCCCTCCACTTT.

The chain recombines TRBV12-3 or TRBV12-4 with TRBJ1-2; no firm D call. CDR3 size: 14 residues. Trimming removed 1 base at V and 8 bases at J, with 14 bases between. The CDR3 here is CASSLVDTFYGYTF. The DNA of the CDR3 is TGTGCCAGCAGTTTAGTAGACACTTTCTACGGCTACACCTTC.

This clonotype was seen many times. The rearrangement links TRBV27 to TRBJ1-1; the D gene is possibly TRBD1 (5 bases). Germline V gene sequence: CDR1 MNHEY, CDR2 SMNVEV (reference sequence). Deletions cut 4 bases from V and 1 base from J, with 16 bases between. The CDR3 consists of 16 residues. The CDR3 reads CASSSPPDGQNTEAFF. The CDR3 region has the DNA TGTGCCAGCAGTTCCCCTCCCGACGGACAGAACACTGAAGCTTTCTTT.

This chain connects TRBV10-2 to TRBJ2-3; 9 nucleotides line up with TRBD2. The V and J ends lost 1 base and 2 bases, in that order; junction bases with no gene match: 1. The CDR3 runs to 15 residues. Germline loops: CDR1 WSHSY, CDR2 SAAADI. As DNA, the CDR3 is TGCGCCAGCAGTGAGTTAGCGGGGGACACAGATACGCAGTATTTT. Translating it yields CASSELAGDTDTQYF.

This clonotype was seen a handful of times. V usage is TRBV2 and J usage is TRBJ2-7, with D uncertain. This CDR3 region has 11 residues. Germline loops: CDR1 SNHLY, CDR2 FYNNEI. V was pared by 5 bases and J by 2 bases, with 4 bases between. The CDR3: CASSTPYEQYF. CDR3 DNA sequence: TGTGCCAGCAGTACCCCCTACGAGCAGTACTTC.

V gene TRBV7-6 combines with J gene TRBJ2-3; 7 bases align to TRBD2. The CDR3 is made up of 16 amino acids. The V segment lost 1 base and the J segment 5 bases; nucleotides outside the gene matches: 9. Germline CDR1 is SGHVS and CDR2 is FNYEAQ. The CDR3 spells CASSLGSGAEEDTQYF. CDR3 coding DNA: TGTGCCAGCAGCTTAGGAAGCGGGGCCGAAGAAGATACGCAGTATTTT.

This clonotype was picked up a small number of times. The chain links TRBV11-1 to TRBJ1-2, with no clear D. The CDR3 sequence is 12 residues long. Trimming shortened V by 5 bases and J by 2 bases, and 6 bases separated the two germline ends. Per germline, CDR1 SGHAT and CDR2 FQDESV (reference sequence). Here the CDR3 DNA reads TGTGCCAGCAGCGACGGGAACTATGGCTACACCTTC. The encoded protein is CASSDGNYGYTF.

This clonotype occurred a few times. The chain joins TRBV6-1 to TRBJ1-1; D unclear. This CDR3 is 13 amino acids long. Deletions cut 0 bases from V and 0 bases from J, with 2 bases between. The germline gives CDR1 MNHNS, CDR2 SASEGT. CDR3 DNA: TGTGCCAGCAGTGAAGCGCTGAACACTGAAGCTTTCTTT. Protein: CASSEALNTEAFF.

This clonotype was recorded at least ten times. The chain couples TRBV6-1 to TRBJ2-1; D is uncertain. CDR1 and CDR2 (germline): MNHNS, SASEGT. Between the trimmed V and J ends, which lost 7 bases and 8 bases, there was a span of 12 bases. The CDR3 contains 12 residues. CDR3 nucleotide sequence: TGTGCCAGCACGCCGTATAGGGATGAGCAGTTCTTC. It translates to CASTPYRDEQFF.

This clonotype has more than one count but fewer than ten. The rearrangement uses TRBV7-8 and TRBJ1-2; D uncertain. The germline V and J ends were trimmed by 7 bases and 4 bases, with 13 bases remaining between them. Germline V lookup: CDR1 SGHVS, CDR2 FQNEAQ. The CDR3 runs to 13 residues. The CDR3 here is CASTPGEVYGYTF. The CDR3 coding sequence is TGTGCCAGCACCCCCGGAGAGGTCTATGGCTACACCTTC.

V and J are TRBV4-2 and TRBJ1-1, with a possible D match to TRBD1 (5 bases). The CDR3 consists of 13 residues. In germline, CDR1 is LGHNA, CDR2 YNFKEQ. V gave up 1 base and J gave up 4 bases, with 7 bases separating them. CDR3 loop: CASSQGGTTEAFF. The CDR3 region has the DNA TGTGCCAGCAGCCAAGGGGGGACCACTGAAGCTTTCTTT.

The chain carries TRBV12-3 or TRBV12-4 and TRBJ1-1, with D uncertain. This CDR3 has 14 residues. The ends were cut back, 3 bases at V and 8 bases at J, with 16 bases in the middle. The CDR3 reads CASSFASSETEAFF. CDR3 DNA: TGTGCCAGCAGTTTCGCGAGTTCGGAGACGGAAGCTTTCTTT.